Each of the 11 T cell receptor beta chains below was sequenced from the same sample in a study of T cells in Graves' hyperthyroidism and ophthalmopathy. Amplification of TCR beta CDR3 regions used RNA as the template. Primed by the HTBI set, a first-round RT-PCR was run on the TCR CDR3. TCRdb passed the multiplex PCR reads through MiXCR, listing each CDR3 protein once. The sample shows fewer than 350,000 distinct CDR3 sequences, about an eighth of them seen only once. The specimen sequenced was blood. The receptors come from a woman aged 40 to 50 with Graves' hyperthyroidism.

The sample holds many counts of this clonotype. This chain connects TRBV7-8 to TRBJ2-3; 9 bases map to TRBD1. Looked up from germline, CDR1 is SGHVS and CDR2 is FQNEAQ. There are 14 residues in the CDR3. V lost 7 bases, J lost 1 base, and 3 bases stayed unmatched. The CDR3 region is CASTQGAGTDTQYF. DNA for the CDR3: TGTGCCAGCACACAGGGGGCTGGCACAGATACGCAGTATTTT.

V gene TRBV7-2 combines with J gene TRBJ2-5; 11 bases are shared with TRBD1. Germline assignment: CDR1 SGHTA and CDR2 FQGNSA. The junction had 7 bases not matched to a gene; V was cut back by 6 bases and J by 1 base. The CDR3 length is 16 residues. The CDR3 loop reads CASSRTGTGGQETQYF. The CDR3 nucleotides are TGTGCCAGCAGTCGAACCGGGACAGGGGGCCAAGAGACCCAGTACTTC.

This clonotype was picked up many times. V is TRBV2 and J is TRBJ2-1, with TRBD2 matching over 11 bases. The trim removed 4 bases at V and 6 bases at J, leaving 8 bases unmatched. The germline CDR1 and CDR2 sequences are SNHLY and FYNNEI. The CDR3 runs 16 residues. CDR3 region: CASSALLAGEGNEQFF. The CDR3 nucleotides read TGTGCCAGCAGTGCCCTACTAGCGGGAGAAGGCAATGAGCAGTTCTTC.

V usage is TRBV5-1 and J usage is TRBJ2-2, with D possibly matching TRBD1 (5 bases). The CDR3 consists of 15 residues. The germline V and J ends were trimmed by 7 bases and 1 base, with 14 bases remaining between them. The germline V gene encodes CDR1 SGHRS and CDR2 YFSETQ. CDR3 nucleotide sequence: TGCGCCAGCCAAACGTACCAGGGGAACACCGGGGAGCTGTTTTTT. Translation: CASQTYQGNTGELFF.

This clonotype was counted ten times or more. The chain combines TRBV2 with TRBJ1-3; D uncertain. There are 16 residues in the CDR3. V shed 6 bases and J shed 3 bases, with 18 bases lying between them. Germline V lookup: CDR1 SNHLY, CDR2 FYNNEI. The CDR3 sequence is CASSWSGVIGGNTIYF. CDR3 sequence (DNA): TGTGCCAGCAGCTGGTCGGGAGTGATCGGTGGAAACACCATATATTTT.

This clonotype was detected many times. The chain is built from TRBV20-1 and TRBJ2-1; no firm D call. The CDR3 covers 12 residues. Germline CDR1 is DFQATT and CDR2 is SNEGSKA (reference sequence). The germline V and J ends were trimmed by 2 bases and 10 bases, with 12 bases remaining between them. The CDR3 here is CSARRPGLEQFF. The CDR3 DNA reads as TGCAGTGCTAGACGTCCAGGATTGGAGCAGTTCTTC.

This clonotype was observed many times. The chain links TRBV6-1 to TRBJ2-7; 13 nucleotides match TRBD2. Germline assignment: CDR1 MNHNS and CDR2 SASEGT. The CDR3 has 13 residues. The V segment lost 7 bases and the J segment 7 bases; nucleotides outside the gene matches: 4. The CDR3: CASTGLAGEEQYF. CDR3 DNA sequence: TGTGCCAGCACAGGACTAGCGGGAGAAGAGCAGTACTTC.

This clonotype was seen a few times. This chain uses TRBV29-1 with TRBJ1-5; TRBD1 aligns across 10 bases. CDR1 SQVTM and CDR2 ANQGSEA come from the germline V gene. Trimming cost V 7 bases and J 7 bases; bases outside gene matches: 22. This CDR3 has 18 residues. The CDR3 nucleotides are TGCAGCGCGAATCAACTGCCTCCCGGGACAGGGGCCGGGCAGCCCCAGCATTTT. Translated, it gives CSANQLPPGTGAGQPQHF.

The table lists this clonotype with a few counts. J is TRBJ2-5 and V is TRBV20-1, with TRBD2 identical over 9 bases. CDR3 size: 14 residues. CDR1 and CDR2 from the germline V gene are DFQATT and SNEGSKA (reference sequence). V was pared by 6 bases and J by 5 bases, with 10 bases of the junction left unmatched. CDR3 region: CSAETGTSLETQYF. In nucleotides, the CDR3 is TGCAGTGCGGAAACCGGGACTAGCTTGGAGACCCAGTACTTC.

This clonotype has ten or more counts. The chain employs TRBV6-1 and TRBJ2-5; perhaps D is TRBD1 or TRBD2 (6 bases each). V lost 7 bases and J 2 bases, leaving 14 bases between the germline ends. The CDR3 length is 14 residues. Germline lookup yields CDR1 MNHNS and CDR2 SASEGT. CDR3: CASNSGAGQETQYF. CDR3 in DNA: TGTGCCAGCAACTCGGGGGCGGGACAAGAGACCCAGTACTTC.

This clonotype was seen many times. The chain uses TRBV11-3 and TRBJ2-5, with D perhaps matching TRBD2 (6 bases). V lost 3 bases and J lost 9, with 29 bases in between. This CDR3 comprises 18 residues. Germline V gene data show CDR1 as SGHNT and CDR2 as YENEEA. The CDR3 reads CASSLTAFLRSGTGAQYF. In DNA form, the CDR3 reads TGTGCCAGCAGCTTGACCGCCTTCTTGCGGTCCGGAACGGGGGCCCAGTACTTC.